The rows below give T cell receptor beta chains drawn from one sample of a study of cytomegalovirus exposure and HLA in healthy donors. Generated by immunoSEQ multiplex PCR, the TCRdb table keeps only in-frame clones and is missing some. The ten most abundant clones cover roughly 1% of a sample with about 130,000 clones. Specimen: PBMCs. Receptors were obtained from a man aged 18-30 years in good health and CMV-seronegative. Each CDR3 is given with its conserved first and last residue. The order of the fields is J gene, D gene, V gene, CDR3 protein, CDR3 DNA. A D gene is named only where the DNA matches it firmly.

j_call: TRBJ1-1
d_call: .
v_call: TRBV2
cdr3_aa: CASSEASGGLGAEAFF
cdr3_nt: TGTGCCAGCAGTGAAGCTTCCGGAGGGCTGGGGGCTGAAGCTTTCTTT

j_call: TRBJ2-2
d_call: .
v_call: TRBV10-2
cdr3_aa: CASRASGLNTGELFF
cdr3_nt: TGCGCCAGCAGGGCCAGCGGACTGAACACCGGGGAGCTGTTTTTT

j_call: TRBJ2-5
d_call: .
v_call: TRBV7-9
cdr3_aa: CASSRQGPRGALRETQYF
cdr3_nt: TGTGCCAGCAGCAGACAGGGCCCTCGCGGGGCCCTCAGGGAGACCCAGTACTTC

j_call: TRBJ2-5
d_call: .
v_call: TRBV4-2
cdr3_aa: CASSQDLSRGSIRETQYF
cdr3_nt: TGTGCCAGCAGCCAAGATCTGAGTAGGGGCTCGATTAGGGAGACCCAGTACTTC

j_call: TRBJ1-1
d_call: .
v_call: TRBV10-1
cdr3_aa: CASRKGSSNTEAFF
cdr3_nt: TGCGCCAGCAGAAAGGGGTCTTCGAACACTGAAGCTTTCTTT

j_call: TRBJ1-6
d_call: .
v_call: TRBV12-5
cdr3_aa: CASQTETYNSPLHF
cdr3_nt: TGTGCGAGCCAGACAGAGACCTATAATTCACCCCTCCACTTT

j_call: TRBJ1-1
d_call: TRBD1
v_call: TRBV6-5
cdr3_aa: CASRGTGPHTEAFF
cdr3_nt: TGTGCCAGCAGAGGGACAGGGCCTCACACTGAAGCTTTCTTT

j_call: TRBJ2-1
d_call: .
v_call: TRBV11-3
cdr3_aa: CASSLAFGNEQFF
cdr3_nt: TGTGCCAGCAGCTTGGCCTTTGGTAATGAGCAGTTCTTC

j_call: TRBJ2-7
d_call: TRBD1
v_call: TRBV5-4
cdr3_aa: CASSLDRGGHEQYF
cdr3_nt: TGTGCCAGCAGCTTGGACAGGGGCGGACACGAGCAGTACTTC

j_call: TRBJ2-7
d_call: TRBD2
v_call: TRBV5-1
cdr3_aa: CASSLGGSRDEQYF
cdr3_nt: TGCGCCAGCAGCTTGGGCGGGAGTCGTGATGAGCAGTACTTC

j_call: TRBJ1-1
d_call: .
v_call: TRBV6-1
cdr3_aa: CASREGEEGEAFF
cdr3_nt: TGTGCCAGCAGGGAGGGAGAGGAGGGAGAAGCTTTCTTT

j_call: TRBJ2-3
d_call: TRBD2
v_call: TRBV30
cdr3_aa: CAWSVLAASTDTQYF
cdr3_nt: TGTGCCTGGAGTGTACTAGCGGCTAGCACAGATACGCAGTATTTT

j_call: TRBJ2-2
d_call: TRBD1
v_call: TRBV7-9
cdr3_aa: CASSSVPGQVRSTGELFF
cdr3_nt: TGTGCCAGCAGCTCAGTCCCGGGACAGGTTCGGAGCACCGGGGAGCTGTTTTTT

j_call: TRBJ2-4
d_call: .
v_call: TRBV7-9
cdr3_aa: CASSLQEGIQYF
cdr3_nt: TGTGCCAGCAGTTTACAGGAGGGCATTCAGTACTTC

j_call: TRBJ2-3
d_call: TRBD1
v_call: TRBV6-1
cdr3_aa: CASRDRGPDTQYF
cdr3_nt: TGTGCCAGCAGGGACAGGGGACCAGATACGCAGTATTTT

j_call: TRBJ1-1
d_call: .
v_call: TRBV28
cdr3_aa: CGAGQDRGENTEAFF
cdr3_nt: TGTGGGGCCGGGCAAGATAGGGGTGAAAACACTGAAGCTTTCTTT

j_call: TRBJ2-1
d_call: TRBD2
v_call: TRBV6-5
cdr3_aa: CASTDRGGGGEQFF
cdr3_nt: TGTGCCAGCACCGACCGGGGTGGGGGGGGTGAGCAGTTCTTC